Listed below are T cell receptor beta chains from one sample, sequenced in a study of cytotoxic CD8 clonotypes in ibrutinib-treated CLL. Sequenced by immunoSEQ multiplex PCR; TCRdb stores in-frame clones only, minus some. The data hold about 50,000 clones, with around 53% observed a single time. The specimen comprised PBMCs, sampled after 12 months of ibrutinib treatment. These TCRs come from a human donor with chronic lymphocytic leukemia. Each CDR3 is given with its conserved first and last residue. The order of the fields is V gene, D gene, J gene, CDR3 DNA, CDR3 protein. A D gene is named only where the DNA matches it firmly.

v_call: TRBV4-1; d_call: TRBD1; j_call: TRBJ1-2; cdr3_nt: TGCGCCAGCAGCCACGGACAGGGTGACTATGGCTACACCTTC; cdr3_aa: CASSHGQGDYGYTF
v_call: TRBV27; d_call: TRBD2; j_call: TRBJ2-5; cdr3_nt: TGTGCCAGCAGGGCGATAGCGGGGCAAGAGACCCAGTACTTC; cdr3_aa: CASRAIAGQETQYF
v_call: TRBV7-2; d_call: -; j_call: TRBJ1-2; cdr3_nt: TGTGCCAGCAGCTTAGGTCCGGATGGCTACACCTTC; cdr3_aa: CASSLGPDGYTF
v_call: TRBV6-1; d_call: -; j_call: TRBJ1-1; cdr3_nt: TGTGCCAGCAGTGGAATCCGCACTGAAGCTTTCTTT; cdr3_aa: CASSGIRTEAFF
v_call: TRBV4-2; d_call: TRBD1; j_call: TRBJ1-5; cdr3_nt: TGTGCCAGCAGCCAAGGAGGACAGGGCGGACAGCCCCAGCATTTT; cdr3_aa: CASSQGGQGGQPQHF
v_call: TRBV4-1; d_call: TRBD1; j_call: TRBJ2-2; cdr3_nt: TGCGCCAGCACCTCGACAGGGTTGGACACCGGGGAGCTGTTTTTT; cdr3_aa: CASTSTGLDTGELFF
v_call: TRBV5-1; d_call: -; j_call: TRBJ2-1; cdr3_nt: TGCGCCAGCAGCTTGGTCGTGACGGTCTCATCCTACAATGAGCAGTTCTTC; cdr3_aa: CASSLVVTVSSYNEQFF
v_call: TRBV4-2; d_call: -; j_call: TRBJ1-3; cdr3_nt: TGTGCCAGCAGCCAAGAGCGCTGGACAGCCTCTGGAAACACCATATATTTT; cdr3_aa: CASSQERWTASGNTIYF
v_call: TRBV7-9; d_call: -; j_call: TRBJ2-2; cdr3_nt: TGTGCCAGCAGCCCCCCGGAGGGCACCGGGGAGCTGTTTTTT; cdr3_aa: CASSPPEGTGELFF
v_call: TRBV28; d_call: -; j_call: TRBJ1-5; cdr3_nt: TGTGCCAGCACCCCGCCCGGCGCTGATCAGCCCCAGCATTTT; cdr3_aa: CASTPPGADQPQHF
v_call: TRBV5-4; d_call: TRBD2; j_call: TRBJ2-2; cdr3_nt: TGTGCCAGCAGCCCAGCCGGGACTAGCACGAACACCGGGGAGCTGTTTTTT; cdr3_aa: CASSPAGTSTNTGELFF
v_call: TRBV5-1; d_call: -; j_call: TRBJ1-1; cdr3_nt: TGCGCCAGCAGCCTTGCAGCCGGGAACACTGAAGCTTTCTTT; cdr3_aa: CASSLAAGNTEAFF